The 26 T cell receptor beta chains listed next were all sequenced from one sample in a study of OX40 agonist ivuxolimab in advanced cancers. This table comes from immunoSEQ multiplex PCR, and its TCRdb copy is limited to in-frame clones, with some not included. The profile shows about 15,000 clones, 80% of them singletons. This specimen consisted of CD4+ or CD8+ T cells sorted from blood, obtained in a trial of the OX40 agonist ivuxolimab. All receptors derive from an adult with an advanced solid tumor such as melanoma, head and neck, liver or kidney cancer.

The chain has TRBV13 and TRBJ1-1; 7 bases are shared with TRBD1. The trim removed 2 bases at V and 3 bases at J, leaving 9 bases unmatched. The CDR3 consists of 16 residues. Germline CDR1 reads PRHDT; CDR2 reads FYEKMQ (reference sequence). Here the CDR3 DNA reads TGTGCCAGCAGCTTAAAAAGGGGGCAAGGGTACACTGAAGCTTTCTTT. Encoded protein: CASSLKRGQGYTEAFF.

The V and J genes are TRBV5-4 and TRBJ1-4; D perhaps matches TRBD1 (5 bases). The germline CDR1 and CDR2 sequences are SGHNT and YYREEE (reference sequence). The V and J ends lost 1 base and 8 bases respectively, with 18 bases between them. CDR3 length: 16 residues. CDR3 loop: CASSLTGVGEREKLFF. The CDR3 region has the DNA TGTGCCAGCAGCTTGACGGGGGTTGGTGAGCGCGAAAAACTGTTTTTT.

The chain employs TRBV14 and TRBJ2-5; D is undetermined. This CDR3 contains 13 residues. V shed 2 bases and J shed 4 bases, with 8 bases lying between them. The germline V gene has CDR1 SGHDN and CDR2 FVKESK. The CDR3 DNA sequence: TGTGCCAGCAGCCAAAAACTTAGAGAGACCCAGTACTTC. Translating it yields CASSQKLRETQYF. Full variable domain (rest looked up from reference TRBV14 and TRBJ2-5): EAGVTQFPSHSVIEKGQTVTLRCDPISGHDNLYWYRRVMGKEIKFLLHFVKESKQDESGMPNNRFLAERTGGTYSTLKVQPAELEDSGVYFCASSQKLRETQYFGPGTRLLVL.

The rearrangement links TRBV7-2 to TRBJ1-5; D is perhaps TRBD1 (5 bases). The germline V gene encodes CDR1 SGHTA and CDR2 FQGNSA. The CDR3 is 15 amino acids. Trimming pared 6 bases from V and 3 bases from J, leaving 15 bases between. Written as DNA, the CDR3 is TGTGCCAGCAGTCGAGAGGCAGGGAACAATCAGCCCCAGCATTTT. Translation gives CASSREAGNNQPQHF.

As concerns this clone: One base separates it from a far larger clone, so it is likely a read error. The rearrangement joins TRBV5-4 to TRBJ2-1, with 9 bases that match TRBD1. Per germline, CDR1 SGHNT and CDR2 YYREEE (reference sequence). V lost 0 bases, J lost 8 bases, and 9 bases stayed unmatched. This CDR3 is 16 amino acids long. CDR3 coding DNA: TGTGCCAGCAGCTTGGAACAGGGGGCGAGGTCAGATGAGCAGTTCTTC. Amino acid sequence: CASSLEQGARSDEQFF.

The chain links TRBV28 to TRBJ2-5; D unclear. The ends were cut back, 3 bases at V and 2 bases at J, with 10 bases in the middle. CDR1 is MDHEN and CDR2 is SYDVKM in the germline V gene. The length of the CDR3 is 14 residues. The DNA for the CDR3 is TGTGCCAGCAGTTTTCCGCTGGGGCAAGAGACCCAGTACTTC. Encoded protein: CASSFPLGQETQYF.

The rearrangement links TRBV29-1 to TRBJ2-7, with a possible D match to TRBD2 (6 bases). The CDR3 is 16 amino acids. Germline CDR1 and CDR2: SQVTM and ANQGSEA. Deletions cut 1 base from V and 2 bases from J, with 18 bases between. The CDR3 region is CSVEVEPSALAYEQYF. The CDR3 DNA follows: TGCAGCGTTGAAGTCGAACCTAGCGCCCTCGCCTACGAGCAGTACTTC.

The rearrangement links TRBV27 to TRBJ2-1, with 13 positions matching TRBD2. J lost 9 bases, V lost 1 base, and 12 bases had no gene match. Germline assignment: CDR1 MNHEY and CDR2 SMNVEV (reference sequence). The length of the CDR3 is 18 residues. The CDR3 loop reads CASSLYTPTSGRAVEQFF. The CDR3 region has the DNA TGTGCCAGCAGTTTATATACCCCCACTAGCGGGAGGGCCGTTGAGCAGTTCTTC.

This clone is termed medium-sized. In the same sample, other DNA sequences code for this CDR3. This sequence joins TRBV7-9 and TRBJ2-1; 9 bases agree with TRBD2. Germline V CDR1 and CDR2: SEHNR, FQNEAQ (reference sequence). This CDR3 is 16 amino acids long. J lost 9 bases, V lost 1 base, and 10 bases had no gene match. The CDR3 region is CASSLDGSGRRGEQFF. CDR3 sequence (DNA): TGTGCCAGCAGCTTAGATGGTAGCGGGAGACGGGGTGAGCAGTTCTTC.

This chain links TRBV6-1 with TRBJ2-3, with 8 bases lining up with TRBD2. This CDR3 region has 16 residues. CDR1 is MNHNS and CDR2 is SASEGT in the germline V gene. V lost 2 bases, J lost 5 bases, and 9 bases stayed unmatched. The DNA of the CDR3 is TGTGCCAGCAGTGAACTTGTCGTCGGGGGGGGAGATACGCAGTATTTT. As protein: CASSELVVGGGDTQYF.

The V and J genes are TRBV7-2 and TRBJ2-7, with D hard to call. The V and J ends lost 3 bases and 0 bases respectively, with 3 bases between them. The CDR3 runs to 12 residues. In germline, CDR1 is SGHTA, CDR2 FQGNSA. In DNA form, the CDR3 reads TGTGCCAGCAGCTTTGACTCCTACGAGCAGTACTTC. Translating gives CASSFDSYEQYF.

In this sample, this clone turned up once. This chain uses TRBV19 with TRBJ2-1; weak D call: TRBD2 (5 bases). Germline loops: CDR1 LNHDA, CDR2 SQIVND (reference sequence). The germline V and J ends were trimmed by 4 bases and 10 bases, with 14 bases remaining between them. The CDR3 is made up of 13 amino acids. The CDR3, as DNA: TGTGCCAGTAGTAGAGTGGACTCCGAGGAGCAGTTCTTC. Protein product: CASSRVDSEEQFF.

In its sample, this clone was seen a few times. This chain uses TRBV7-9 with TRBJ2-3, with 11 nucleotides matching TRBD1. CDR3 length: 18 amino acids. From germline, CDR1 is SEHNR and CDR2 FQNEAQ (reference sequence). After removal of 4 bases from V and 0 bases from J, the junction contained 9 bases not matched to a gene. CDR3 in DNA: TGTGCCAGCAGCTCGGAGTTAGGGACAGGGGGAAGCACAGATACGCAGTATTTT. Protein sequence: CASSSELGTGGSTDTQYF.

This clone was observed a few times. J is TRBJ2-1 and V is TRBV5-6; D call uncertain. This CDR3 comprises 12 residues. The germline V gene encodes CDR1 SGHDT and CDR2 YYEEEE. Trimming removed 2 bases at V and 6 bases at J, with 6 bases between. CDR3: CASSFGPNEQFF. Written as DNA, the CDR3 is TGTGCCAGCAGCTTTGGACCCAATGAGCAGTTCTTC.

The chain links TRBV2 to TRBJ2-1, with 8 nucleotides matching TRBD2. The V gene's germline CDR1 is SNHLY and CDR2 FYNNEI. This CDR3 contains 15 residues. V gave up 5 bases and J gave up 5 bases; unmatched junction bases: 8. For the CDR3, the DNA is TGTGCCAGCAGTCCTCGGGGGGGCGCTAACAATGAGCAGTTCTTC. It translates to CASSPRGGANNEQFF. The full variable domain, with the rest looked up from reference TRBV2 and TRBJ2-1, is EPEVTQTPSHQVTQMGQEVILRCVPISNHLYFYWYRQILGQKVEFLVSFYNNEISEKSEIFDDQFSVERPDGSNFTLKIRSTKLEDSAMYFCASSPRGGANNEQFFGPGTRLTVL.

The rearrangement joins TRBV6-6 to TRBJ1-1; D gene ambiguous. The CDR3 is 15 residues long. V was trimmed by 2 bases and J by 1 base, leaving 11 bases between them. The germline CDR1 and CDR2 sequences are MNHNY and SVGAGI (reference sequence). CDR3 nucleotides: TGTGCCAGCAGTTACGCTACGGGTGGGAACACTGAAGCTTTCTTT. Residues: CASSYATGGNTEAFF.

This chain connects TRBV28 to TRBJ1-5; unclear D gene. This CDR3 is 15 amino acids long. V was cut by 3 bases and J by 1 base, with 10 bases left in between. Looked up from germline, CDR1 is MDHEN and CDR2 is SYDVKM. This CDR3 is CASSLIGLSNQPQHF. CDR3 coding DNA: TGTGCCAGCAGTTTGATAGGGTTGAGCAATCAGCCCCAGCATTTT. Full variable domain (remainder filled in from reference TRBV28 and TRBJ1-5): DVKVTQSSRYLVKRTGEKVFLECVQDMDHENMFWYRQDPGLGLRLIYFSYDVKMKEKGDIPEGYSVSREKKERFSLILESASTNQTSMYLCASSLIGLSNQPQHFGDGTRLSIL.

The chain uses TRBV6-1 and TRBJ1-1; 7 bases match TRBD1. The CDR3 extends over 15 amino acids. Germline-derived CDR1 and CDR2 are MNHNS and SASEGT. Trimming at V came to 6 bases and at J to 3 bases, leaving 10 bases not matched to a gene. The CDR3 nucleotides are TGTGCCAGCAGAAGACCGGGACAGAGCCACACTGAAGCTTTCTTT. This encodes CASRRPGQSHTEAFF.

The V and J genes are TRBV9 and TRBJ1-4, with D possibly matching TRBD1 (5 bases). V dropped 0 bases and J dropped 4 bases, with 10 bases sitting between them. The V gene's germline CDR1 is SGDLS and CDR2 YYNGEE. The CDR3 covers 15 residues. The CDR3 region is CASSVGGKVNEKLFF. The CDR3 DNA is TGTGCCAGCAGCGTAGGGGGGAAGGTTAATGAAAAACTGTTTTTT.

The chain links TRBV2 to TRBJ2-7, with D tentatively TRBD2 (5 bases). V gave up 4 bases and J gave up 3 bases, with 10 bases separating them. The germline CDR1 and CDR2 sequences are SNHLY and FYNNEI. The CDR3 runs to 13 residues. CDR3 sequence (DNA): TGTGCCAGCAGTGCCCGGGGTAGCTACGAGCAGTACTTC. It is translated as CASSARGSYEQYF.

This rearrangement joins TRBV5-6 to TRBJ2-7; TRBD2 agrees at 11 bases. There are 14 residues in the CDR3. Germline lookup yields CDR1 SGHDT and CDR2 YYEEEE. J was trimmed by 5 bases and V by 1 base; bases with no gene match: 2. The CDR3 here is CASSLKLAGDEQYF. CDR3 DNA: TGTGCCAGCAGCTTGAAACTAGCGGGAGACGAGCAGTACTTC.

This chain uses TRBV7-2 with TRBJ2-7; TRBD2 agrees at 8 bases. Losses at the gene ends were 1 base for V and 4 bases for J; bases not matched to a gene: 6. This CDR3 comprises 15 residues. CDR1 is SGHTA and CDR2 is FQGNSA in the germline V gene. Here the CDR3 reads CASSLVAGSRYEQYF. CDR3 coding DNA: TGTGCCAGCAGCTTAGTAGCGGGAAGTCGGTACGAGCAGTACTTC. Complete variable domain (other parts from reference TRBV7-2 and TRBJ2-7): GAGVSQSPSNKVTEKGKDVELRCDPISGHTALYWYRQSLGQGLEFLIYFQGNSAPDKSGLPSDRFSAERTGGSVSTLTIQRTQQEDSAVYLCASSLVAGSRYEQYFGPGTRLTVT.

The rearrangement links TRBV29-1 to TRBJ1-2, with 12 bases fitting TRBD1. Unmatched junction bases numbered 9, after V lost 5 bases and J lost 8 bases. Looked up from germline, CDR1 is SQVTM and CDR2 is ANQGSEA. The CDR3 contains 14 residues. CDR3 loop: CSVLGWDRGLGYTF. CDR3 DNA: TGCAGCGTTCTCGGCTGGGACAGGGGGCTCGGCTACACCTTC. The full variable domain, in which reference TRBV29-1 and TRBJ1-2 provide the parts outside the CDR3, is SAVISQKPSRDICQRGTSLTIQCQVDSQVTMMFWYRQQPGQSLTLIATANQGSEATYESGFVIDKFPISRPNLTFSTLTVSNMSPEDSSIYLCSVLGWDRGLGYTFGSGTRLTVV.

The chain uses TRBV29-1 and TRBJ2-3; D unclear. The CDR3 is made up of 14 amino acids. V gave up 2 bases and J gave up 2 bases, with 11 bases separating them. Germline V CDR1 and CDR2: SQVTM, ANQGSEA. CDR3 sequence reads: CSVESAQHTDTQYF. CDR3 bases: TGCAGCGTTGAATCAGCGCAACACACAGATACGCAGTATTTT.

The chain employs TRBV19 and TRBJ1-5, with 8 bases identical to TRBD1. CDR1 and CDR2 from the germline V gene are LNHDA and SQIVND (reference sequence). The CDR3 consists of 16 residues. Trimming cost V 6 bases and J 6 bases; bases outside gene matches: 13. The CDR3 DNA is TGTGCCAGTAGGGGGGCCTGGCAGGGGGCAGGTCAGCCCCAGCATTTT. This sequence encodes CASRGAWQGAGQPQHF.

This rearrangement joins TRBV5-1 to TRBJ2-1, with a tentative D call TRBD2 (6 bases). There are 14 residues in the CDR3. The V end lost 1 base, the J end lost 4 bases, and 9 bases lay between the germline ends. The germline CDR1 and CDR2 sequences are SGHRS and YFSETQ. CDR3: CASSLTSPYNEQFF. The CDR3 coding sequence is TGCGCCAGCAGCTTGACTAGCCCGTACAATGAGCAGTTCTTC. Based on the CDR3 plus reference TRBV5-1 and TRBJ2-1, the full variable domain is KAGVTQTPRYLIKTRGQQVTLSCSPISGHRSVSWYQQTPGQGLQFLFEYFSETQRNKGNFPGRFSGRQFSNSRSEMNVSTLELGDSALYLCASSLTSPYNEQFFGPGTRLTVL.